The source of this T cell receptor beta chain is a study of response to subunit inactivated influenza vaccine. Study-wide findings and caveats: The authors proposed limited new T cell recruitment per seasonal influenza vaccination.

Concerning this clonotype: What it binds is unknown.

The CDR3 is made up of 16 amino acids. Trimming removed 1 base from V and 0 bases from J; junction bases left unmatched: 6. Germline-derived CDR1 and CDR2 are LGHNA and YSLEER. MiXCR, applied by TCRdb to the RT-PCR reads, yields one record per CDR3 protein. The profile covers approximately 530,000 distinct CDR3 sequences, with less than 7.5% appearing a single time and around 14% taken by the ten largest. This TCR derives from a man aged 50-75 years who received an inactivated influenza vaccine. The sequences come from PBMCs from blood, collected roughly 24 months after vaccination. This sequence joins TRBV4-3 and TRBJ2-7; 7 bases are shared with TRBD2. CDR3: CASSQGLAELSYEQYF. The CDR3 bases are TGCGCCAGCAGCCAAGGACTAGCTGAACTCTCCTACGAGCAGTACTTC.